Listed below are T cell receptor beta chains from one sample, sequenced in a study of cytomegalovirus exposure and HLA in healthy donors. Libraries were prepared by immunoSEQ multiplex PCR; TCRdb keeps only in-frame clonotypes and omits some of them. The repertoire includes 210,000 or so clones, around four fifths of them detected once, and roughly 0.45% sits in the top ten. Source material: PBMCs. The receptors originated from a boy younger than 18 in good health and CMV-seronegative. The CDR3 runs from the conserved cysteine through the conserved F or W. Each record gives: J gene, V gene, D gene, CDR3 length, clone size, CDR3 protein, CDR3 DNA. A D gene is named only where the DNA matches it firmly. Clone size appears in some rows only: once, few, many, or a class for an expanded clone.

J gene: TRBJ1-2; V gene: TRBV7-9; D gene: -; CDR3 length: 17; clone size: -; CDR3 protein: CASSLIIRTDANYGYTF; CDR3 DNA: TGTGCCAGCAGCTTAATTATCCGGACAGACGCTAACTATGGCTACACCTTC
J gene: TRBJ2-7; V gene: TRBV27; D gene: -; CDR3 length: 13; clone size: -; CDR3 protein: CASSPRVHERTYF; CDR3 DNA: TGTGCCAGCAGTCCCCGGGTCCATGAGAGAACGTACTTC
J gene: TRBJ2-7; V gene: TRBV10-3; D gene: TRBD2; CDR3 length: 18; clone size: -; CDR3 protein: CAIITPSGIPWLREEQYF; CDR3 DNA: TGTGCCATCATAACGCCTAGCGGGATACCATGGCTACGGGAGGAGCAGTACTTC
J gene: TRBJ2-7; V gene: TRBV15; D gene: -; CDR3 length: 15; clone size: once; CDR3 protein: CATSRELASVYEQYF; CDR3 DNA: TGTGCCACCAGCAGAGAGTTAGCATCAGTTTACGAGCAGTACTTC
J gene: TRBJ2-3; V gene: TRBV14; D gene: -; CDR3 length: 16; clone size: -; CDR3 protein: CASSQGAGYRTDTQYF; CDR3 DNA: TGTGCCAGCAGCCAAGGTGCCGGTTACCGCACAGATACGCAGTATTTT
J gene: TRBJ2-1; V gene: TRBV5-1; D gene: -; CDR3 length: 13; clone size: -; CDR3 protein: CASTHTEIGEQFF; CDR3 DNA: TGCGCCAGCACTCACACAGAAATTGGTGAGCAGTTCTTC
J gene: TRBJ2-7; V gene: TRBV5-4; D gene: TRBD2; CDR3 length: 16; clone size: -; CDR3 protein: CASSLSGGGLAYEQYF; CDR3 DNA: TGTGCCAGCAGCTTGAGCGGGGGGGGGCTGGCCTACGAGCAGTACTTC
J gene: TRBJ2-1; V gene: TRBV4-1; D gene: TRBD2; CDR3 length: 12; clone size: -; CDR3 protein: CASSLGGNEQFF; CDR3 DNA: TGCGCCAGCAGCCTGGGGGGGAATGAGCAGTTCTTC
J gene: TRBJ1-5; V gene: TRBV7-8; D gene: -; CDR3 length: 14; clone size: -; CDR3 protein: CASSATRGYQPQHF; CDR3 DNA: TGTGCCAGCAGCGCGACCAGGGGATATCAGCCCCAGCATTTT
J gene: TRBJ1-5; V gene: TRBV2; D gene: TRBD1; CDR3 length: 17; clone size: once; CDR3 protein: CASREIRTGYSNQPQHF; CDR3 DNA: TGTGCCAGCAGGGAGATTCGGACAGGTTATAGCAATCAGCCCCAGCATTTT
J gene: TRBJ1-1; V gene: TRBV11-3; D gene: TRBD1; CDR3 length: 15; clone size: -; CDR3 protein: CASSTGQGRNTEAFF; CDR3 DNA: TGTGCCAGCAGCACCGGACAGGGTAGGAACACTGAAGCTTTCTTT
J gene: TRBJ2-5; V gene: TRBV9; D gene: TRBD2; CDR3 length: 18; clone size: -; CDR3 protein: CASSVGSSGGVDRETQYF; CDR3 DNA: TGTGCCAGCAGCGTAGGGTCTAGCGGGGGGGTAGATAGGGAGACCCAGTACTTC
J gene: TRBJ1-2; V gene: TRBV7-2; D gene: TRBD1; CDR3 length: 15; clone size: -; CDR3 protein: CASSLETGANYGYTF; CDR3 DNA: TGTGCCAGCAGCTTGGAGACAGGGGCTAACTATGGCTACACCTTC
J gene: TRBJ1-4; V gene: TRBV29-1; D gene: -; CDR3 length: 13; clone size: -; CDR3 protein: CSGGDGTNEKLFF; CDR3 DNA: TGCAGCGGAGGTGACGGAACTAATGAAAAACTGTTTTTT
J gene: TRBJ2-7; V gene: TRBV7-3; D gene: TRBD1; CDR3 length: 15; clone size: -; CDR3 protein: CASSLGGTGSYEQYF; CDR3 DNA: TGTGCCAGCAGCTTAGGTGGGACAGGGTCCTACGAGCAGTACTTC
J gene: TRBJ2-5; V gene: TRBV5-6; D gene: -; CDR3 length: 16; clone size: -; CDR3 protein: CASSWAEDLRRETQYF; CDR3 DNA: TGTGCCAGCAGCTGGGCGGAGGACCTAAGGAGGGAGACCCAGTACTTC
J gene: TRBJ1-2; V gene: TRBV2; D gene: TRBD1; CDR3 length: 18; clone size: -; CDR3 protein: CASSDARTGDRFNYGYTF; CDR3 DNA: TGTGCCAGCAGTGACGCGAGGACAGGGGATCGATTTAACTATGGCTACACCTTC
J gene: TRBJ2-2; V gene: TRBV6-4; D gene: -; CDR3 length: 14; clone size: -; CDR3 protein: CASRRGLDTGELFF; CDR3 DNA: TGTGCCAGCAGACGGGGACTGGACACCGGGGAGCTGTTTTTT
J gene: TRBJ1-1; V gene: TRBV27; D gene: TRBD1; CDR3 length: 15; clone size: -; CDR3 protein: CASSLTGIGNTEAFF; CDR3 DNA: TGTGCCAGCAGTTTGACAGGGATAGGGAACACTGAAGCTTTCTTT
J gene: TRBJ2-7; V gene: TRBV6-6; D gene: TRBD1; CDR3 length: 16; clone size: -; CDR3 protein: CASSYVQGRIPHEQYF; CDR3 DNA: TGTGCCAGCAGTTACGTACAGGGGCGAATTCCCCACGAGCAGTACTTC
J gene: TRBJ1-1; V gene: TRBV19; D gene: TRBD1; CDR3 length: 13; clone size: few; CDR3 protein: CAGGDRGSTEAFF; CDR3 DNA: TGTGCTGGTGGAGACAGGGGTTCGACTGAAGCTTTCTTT
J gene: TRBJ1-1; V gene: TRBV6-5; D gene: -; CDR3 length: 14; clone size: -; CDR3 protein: CASRIYRDGAEAFF; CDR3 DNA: TGTGCCAGCAGGATTTACAGGGACGGGGCTGAAGCTTTCTTT
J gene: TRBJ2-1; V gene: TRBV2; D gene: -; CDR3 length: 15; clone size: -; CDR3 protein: CASSEYSGGYNEQFF; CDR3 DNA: TGTGCCAGCAGTGAGTATAGCGGAGGCTACAATGAGCAGTTCTTC
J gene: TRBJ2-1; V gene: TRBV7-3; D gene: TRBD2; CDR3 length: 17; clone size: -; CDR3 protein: CASSREGSGGTYNEQFF; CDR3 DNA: TGTGCCAGCAGCCGAGAGGGTAGCGGGGGGACCTACAATGAGCAGTTCTTC
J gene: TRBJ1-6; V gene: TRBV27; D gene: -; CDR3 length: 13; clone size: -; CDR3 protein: CASTWGGESPLHF; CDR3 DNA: TGTGCCAGCACATGGGGGGGGGAATCACCCCTCCACTTT
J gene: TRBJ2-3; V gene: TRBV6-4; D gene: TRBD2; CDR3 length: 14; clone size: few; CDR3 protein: CASSAGGATDTQYF; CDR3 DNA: TGTGCCAGCAGTGCCGGGGGGGCCACAGATACGCAGTATTTT
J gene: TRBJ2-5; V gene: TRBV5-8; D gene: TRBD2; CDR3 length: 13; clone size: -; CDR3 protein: CASTRAGAETQYF; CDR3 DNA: TGTGCCAGCACCCGGGCGGGAGCAGAGACCCAGTACTTC
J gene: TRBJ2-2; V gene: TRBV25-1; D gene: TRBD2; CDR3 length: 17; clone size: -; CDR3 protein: CASSVALAGNPSGELFF; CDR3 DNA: TGTGCCAGCAGTGTGGCACTAGCGGGAAATCCAAGCGGGGAGCTGTTTTTT
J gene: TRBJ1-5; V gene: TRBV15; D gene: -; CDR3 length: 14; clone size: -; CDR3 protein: CATSRDSVNQPQHF; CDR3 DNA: TGTGCCACCAGCAGGGACAGCGTCAATCAGCCCCAGCATTTT
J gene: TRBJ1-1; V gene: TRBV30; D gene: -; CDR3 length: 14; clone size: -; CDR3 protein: CACNGGGKDTEAFF; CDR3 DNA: TGTGCCTGTAATGGGGGGGGTAAGGACACTGAAGCTTTCTTT
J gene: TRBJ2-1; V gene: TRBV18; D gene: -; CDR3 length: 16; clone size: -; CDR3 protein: CASSPRDSARGNEQFF; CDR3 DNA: TGTGCCAGCTCACCGCGGGACTCCGCTAGGGGAAATGAGCAGTTCTTC
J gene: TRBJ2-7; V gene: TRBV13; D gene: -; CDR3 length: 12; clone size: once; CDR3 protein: CASGDRIYEQYF; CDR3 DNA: TGTGCCAGCGGCGACAGGATTTACGAGCAGTACTTC
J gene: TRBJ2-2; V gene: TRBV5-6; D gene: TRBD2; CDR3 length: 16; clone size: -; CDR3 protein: CASSRPGEGNTGELFF; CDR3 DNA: TGTGCCAGCAGCCGTCCCGGGGAGGGTAACACCGGGGAGCTGTTTTTT
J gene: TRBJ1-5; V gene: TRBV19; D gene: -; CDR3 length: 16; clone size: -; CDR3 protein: CASSMGDRSLGQPQHF; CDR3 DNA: TGTGCCAGTAGTATGGGTGACAGGTCCCTAGGGCAGCCCCAGCATTTT
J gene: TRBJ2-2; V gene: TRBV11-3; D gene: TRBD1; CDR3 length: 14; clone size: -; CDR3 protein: CASRTGGHTGELFF; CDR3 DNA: TGTGCCAGCAGGACAGGGGGCCACACCGGGGAGCTGTTTTTT
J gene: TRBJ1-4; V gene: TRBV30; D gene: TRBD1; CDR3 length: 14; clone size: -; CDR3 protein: CAWSADRADEKLFF; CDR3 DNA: TGTGCCTGGAGTGCCGACAGGGCCGATGAAAAACTGTTTTTT
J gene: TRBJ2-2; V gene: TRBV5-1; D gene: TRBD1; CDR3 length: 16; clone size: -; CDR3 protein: CASSLAPTGTAGELFF; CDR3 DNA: TGCGCCAGCAGCTTGGCTCCGACAGGGACCGCCGGGGAGCTGTTTTTT
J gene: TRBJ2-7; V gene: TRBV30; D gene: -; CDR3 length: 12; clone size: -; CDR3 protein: CAWSGGAYEQYF; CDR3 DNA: TGTGCCTGGAGTGGGGGGGCCTACGAGCAGTACTTC
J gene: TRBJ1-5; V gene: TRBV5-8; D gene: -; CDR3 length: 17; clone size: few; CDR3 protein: CASSSLSVGYSNQPQHF; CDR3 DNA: TGTGCCAGCAGCTCCTTAAGTGTCGGGTATAGCAATCAGCCCCAGCATTTT
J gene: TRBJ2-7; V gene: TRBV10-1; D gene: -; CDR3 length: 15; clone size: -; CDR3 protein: CASSESFVLRGEQYF; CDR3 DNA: TGCGCCAGCAGTGAGTCGTTTGTTTTGCGAGGCGAGCAGTACTTC
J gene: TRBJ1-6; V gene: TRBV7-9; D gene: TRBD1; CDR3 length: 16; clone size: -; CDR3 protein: CASSLGGQGASSPLHF; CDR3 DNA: TGTGCCAGCAGCTTGGGGGGACAGGGGGCAAGTTCACCCCTCCACTTT
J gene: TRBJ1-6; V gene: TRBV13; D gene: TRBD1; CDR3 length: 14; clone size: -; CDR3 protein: CASSVGTGRSPLHF; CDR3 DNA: TGTGCCAGCAGCGTAGGGACAGGGAGGTCACCCCTCCACTTT
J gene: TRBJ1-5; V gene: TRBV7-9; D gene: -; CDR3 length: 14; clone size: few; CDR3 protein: CASSRGGSHQPQHF; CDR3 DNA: TGTGCCAGCAGCCGGGGAGGATCGCATCAGCCCCAGCATTTT
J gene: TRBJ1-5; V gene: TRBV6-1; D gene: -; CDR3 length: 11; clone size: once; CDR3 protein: CASSGLQPQHF; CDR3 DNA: TGTGCCAGCAGTGGACTTCAGCCCCAGCATTTT
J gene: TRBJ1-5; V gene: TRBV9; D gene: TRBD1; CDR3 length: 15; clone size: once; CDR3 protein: CASSVGGQGNQPQHF; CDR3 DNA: TGTGCCAGCAGCGTAGGGGGACAGGGTAATCAGCCCCAGCATTTT
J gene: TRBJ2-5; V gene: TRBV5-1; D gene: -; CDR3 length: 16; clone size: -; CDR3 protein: CASSSSLGQGQETQYF; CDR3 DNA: TGCGCCAGCAGCTCGAGCCTGGGTCAGGGTCAAGAGACCCAGTACTTC
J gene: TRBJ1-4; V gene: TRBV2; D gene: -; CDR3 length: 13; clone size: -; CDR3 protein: CASSYRVNEKLFF; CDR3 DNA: TGTGCCAGCAGTTACAGGGTTAATGAAAAACTGTTTTTT
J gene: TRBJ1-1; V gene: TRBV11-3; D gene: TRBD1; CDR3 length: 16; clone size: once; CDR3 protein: CASSLGTGRGVTEAFF; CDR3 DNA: TGTGCCAGCAGCTTAGGGACCGGCAGGGGGGTCACTGAAGCTTTCTTT
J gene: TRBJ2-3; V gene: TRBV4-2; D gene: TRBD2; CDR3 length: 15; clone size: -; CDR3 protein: CASSQDTTSADTQYF; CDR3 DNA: TGTGCCAGCAGCCAAGATACGACTAGCGCAGATACGCAGTATTTT
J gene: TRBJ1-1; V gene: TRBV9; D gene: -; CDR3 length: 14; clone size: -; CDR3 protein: CASSFTGGKTEAFF; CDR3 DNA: TGTGCCAGCAGCTTCACAGGCGGGAAGACTGAAGCTTTCTTT
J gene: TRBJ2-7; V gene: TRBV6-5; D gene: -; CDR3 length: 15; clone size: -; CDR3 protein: CASSSRTDSAYEQYF; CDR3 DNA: TGTGCCAGCAGTTCCCGGACAGATTCAGCCTACGAGCAGTACTTC
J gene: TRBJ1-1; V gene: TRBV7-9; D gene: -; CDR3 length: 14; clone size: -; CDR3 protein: CASSFVSGYTEAFF; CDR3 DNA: TGTGCCAGCAGCTTCGTCTCAGGGTACACTGAAGCTTTCTTT
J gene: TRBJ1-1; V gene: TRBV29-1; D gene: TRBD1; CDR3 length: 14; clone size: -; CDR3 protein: CSGLTGAYNTEAFF; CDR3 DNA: TGCAGCGGGCTTACAGGGGCCTATAACACTGAAGCTTTCTTT
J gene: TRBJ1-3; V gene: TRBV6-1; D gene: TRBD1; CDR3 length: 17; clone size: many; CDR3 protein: CASSESPDGTAGNTIYF; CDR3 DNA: TGTGCCAGCAGTGAATCCCCAGACGGGACAGCTGGAAACACCATATATTTT
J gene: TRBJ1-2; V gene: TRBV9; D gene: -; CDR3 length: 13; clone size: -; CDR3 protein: CASSVGQSYGYTF; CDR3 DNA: TGTGCCAGCAGCGTAGGACAGAGCTATGGCTACACCTTC
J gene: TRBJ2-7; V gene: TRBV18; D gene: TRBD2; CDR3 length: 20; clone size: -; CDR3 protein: CASSPRSSPSGGRSPYEQYF; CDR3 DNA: TGTGCCAGCTCACCACGGTCGTCCCCTAGCGGGGGGAGGTCCCCCTACGAGCAGTACTTC
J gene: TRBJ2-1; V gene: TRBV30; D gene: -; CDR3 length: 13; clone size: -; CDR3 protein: CAWSVQLDNEQFF; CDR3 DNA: TGTGCCTGGAGTGTACAGTTAGACAATGAGCAGTTCTTC
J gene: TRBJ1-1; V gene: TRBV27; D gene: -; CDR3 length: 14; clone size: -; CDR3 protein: CASRPGSWNTEAFF; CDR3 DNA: TGTGCCAGCAGACCCGGGTCCTGGAACACTGAAGCTTTCTTT
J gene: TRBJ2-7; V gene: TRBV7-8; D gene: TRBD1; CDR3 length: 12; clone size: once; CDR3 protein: CASTDRDYEQYF; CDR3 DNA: TGTGCCAGTACGGACAGGGACTACGAGCAGTACTTC